What follows describes a single T cell receptor (beta chain). The antigen it binds to is not known. No qualities accompany the bases; no much larger clone lies one base away. Patients with a history of autoimmune disease or receiving systemic immunosuppression were excluded from the trial. Peripheral blood for TCR sequencing was collected from all dose cohorts at baseline, on cycle 4 day 1, and on cycle 7 day 1. The samples were drawn from a first-in-human, open-label, multicenter phase I dose-escalation trial of ivuxolimab. Adults with locally advanced or metastatic head and neck squamous cell, hepatocellular, melanoma or renal cell carcinoma were enrolled in the trial. Before TCR sequencing, CD4+ T cells and CD8+ T cells from peripheral blood were sorted into separate populations. Relative to germline, V is missing 2 bases and J is missing 3 bases, with 15 bases of the junction outside any gene match. The CDR3 covers 19 residues, taking in both the cysteine and the phenylalanine. The sequence is cut down to CDR3 DNA, 57 bases in frame from base 1. The germline V gene provides CDR1 SGHDN and CDR2 FVKESK.

Genomic DNA was isolated from the sorted cells so that the TCRbeta CDR3 region could be sequenced. TCRbeta CDR3 regions were sequenced using the immunoSEQ Assay. The table was pulled from immuneACCESS by TCRdb, which kept in-frame rearrangements only. Such tables lose some clones; where checked, under half of the loss comes from unresolved V genes, and the rest has no known cause. The sample has approximately 17,000 clones on record, approximately 82% of them singletons. The ten largest clones represent 2% to 2.5% of the sample. These data are taken from a study of OX40 agonist ivuxolimab in advanced cancers. About the study as a whole: Ivuxolimab was a fully human IgG2 agonistic monoclonal antibody targeting the costimulatory receptor OX40 (CD134). Of the roughly 50 dose-escalation patients, hepatocellular carcinoma was present in 19, melanoma in roughly 15, renal cell carcinoma in 9 and head and neck cancer in 9. The purpose of peripheral TCRbeta sequencing was to test whether ivuxolimab changed TCR sequence diversity and led to clonal T-cell expansion. Intravenous ivuxolimab was administered to patients every 2 weeks at six dose levels: 0.01, 0.1, 0.3, 1.5, 3 and 10 mg/kg. The monotherapy dose-escalation portion (N ≈ 55 patients) of the phase I ivuxolimab trial is reported in the paper. Three dose-escalation patients achieved partial responses, one with hepatocellular carcinoma and two with cutaneous melanoma. Prior anti-PD-1, anti-PD-L1 or anti-CTLA-4 therapy was permitted, and checkpoint inhibitors had been received by around 40% of dose-escalation patients. In the dose-escalation cohort, 75% to 85% of patients were male, and the mean age was roughly 60 years with a range of roughly 23 to 79.

Results and caveats for the whole study, not just this receptor: Antigen specificity was not determined for the clonally expanded peripheral T cells. Clonal expansion of both CD4+ and CD8+ blood T cells was observed from baseline to week 6 at doses 0.1 to 3.0 mg/kg. On average, CD8+ T cells showed more expanded clones than CD4+ T cells after ivuxolimab. In partial responders in the 0.1-3.0 mg/kg groups, normalized peripheral clonal expansion was found to be among the lowest, especially among CD8+ T cells. Low levels of normalized T-cell clonal expansion were also seen in some patients who did not respond.

The receptor was derived from an adult with an advanced solid tumor such as melanoma, head and neck, liver or kidney cancer. The chain is made from TRBV14 and TRBJ2-7; the central 11 bases match TRBD2. Sample: CD4+ or CD8+ T cells sorted from blood, taken in a trial of the OX40 agonist ivuxolimab. The bases are TGTGCCAGCAGCCAATTCACTAGCGGGAGCGTCCGGTCCCTCTACGAGCAGTACTTC. The resulting protein is CASSQFTSGSVRSLYEQYF.